This T cell receptor beta chain was captured by sequencing in a study of blood T cells in healthy people across ages (dated by TCRdb to about 2015). About the study as a whole: Template switching captured roughly one uniquely barcoded TCR beta cDNA molecule per two T cells in model experiments. For two donors (one aged 18 to 29 and one aged 80 or older), the study analyzed two additional independent replicas of 1 million unique cDNA reads from the same blood draw. To avoid experimental bias, donors of different ages were distributed randomly across sequencing lanes. The donors were split into four age groups: young (average approximately 16 years), middle-aged (about 40), aged (over 55) and long-lived (about 82). The study measured age-related changes in TCR beta repertoire diversity using deep sequencing normalized with unique cDNA molecular identifiers. Beyond this particular receptor, the publication reports: Compared with the aged group, more naive CD4+ T cells, fewer expanded clones and increased TCR diversity were shown by the long-lived group, suggesting age selection. As age increased, observed TCR beta diversity per million T cells dropped in a roughly linear way, and a significant reduction was already evident by age roughly 36. There was a strong correlation between observed TCR beta diversity and the percentage of naive T cells measured by flow cytometry. Bulk unsorted PBMC profiling prevented conclusive comparison of naive and antigen-experienced compartments. Estimates of total diversity from one million sequenced T cells were regarded as lower bounds and underestimates. Because donor CMV infection status was unknown, age-related changes in expanded clonotypes were potentially confounded.

The protocol used for the library was 5' RACE. Instrument used: Illumina HiSeq 2500. A second PCR of roughly 7 to 12 cycles was run with a J-beta primer mix and a sample-barcoded 5' primer. Each TCR beta cDNA molecule received a unique molecular identifier from a template-switch 5' adaptor carrying 12 random nucleotides. At least 3 million CDR3-containing paired-end reads were obtained from each sample. All of the RNA was converted into first-strand cDNA using the Mint cDNA synthesis kit, with a TRBC-specific oligonucleotide serving as the primer. All cDNA was treated with uracil-DNA glycosylase and then went through a first 18-cycle PCR with the universal primers M1SS and BC2_uni_R. In the source study's methods: Normalization of each sample was performed by random selection of 1 million high-quality reads, each carrying a distinct molecular identifier. Instead of being binned into consensus sequences, reads with shared molecular identifiers were discarded. MiTCR, run with a Q25 quality threshold and the strictest error-elimination algorithm, handled CDR3 identification, clonotype clustering and error correction. A nonparametric unseen species model with Euler transformation was used to estimate lower-bound total TCR beta diversity. TCRdb applied fastp at Q25 and MiXCR to the public reads, then kept only in-frame beta chains. Identical CDR3 proteins give one entry, which carries the most common genes and DNA. The V and J calls here are based on TCRdb, not the publication. This sample has around 900,000 distinct CDR3 sequences in its table, and under 30% of those were observed once. The ten largest clones capture approximately 15% of the sample.

A note on this clonotype: The antigen this receptor binds is unknown. No base quality information exists; no much larger clone differs at one position.

The donors were some 39 Caucasian individuals from Russia, aged roughly 6 to 100 years, who were systemically healthy. Around 9.8 milliliters of peripheral blood were collected from each donor into EDTA-treated Vacutainer tubes. PBMCs were isolated by Ficoll-Paque density-gradient centrifugation, with at least 6 million obtained per sample. Trizol reagent was used to extract total RNA from the PBMCs, yielding at least 6 micrograms per sample. For every donor, an aliquot of PBMCs went through flow cytometry to measure the percentages of naive CD45RAhigh/CD27high T cells. Reading from cysteine to phenylalanine, the CDR3 counts 14 amino acids. Here the CDR3 DNA is all that survives: 42 bases in frame from base 1. V sheds 5 bases and J sheds 9 bases, leaving 14 bases between their ends. CDR1 and CDR2 (SEHNR, FQNEAQ) derive from the germline V gene (reference sequence).

Sequenced: blood. The TCR originated in a woman of 80 years or more in good health. The chain was built from TRBV7-9 and TRBJ1-6; TRBD1 is perhaps the D gene, given 6 matching bases. The CDR3 region: CASSKQGLGSPLHF. The base sequence is TGTGCCAGCAGCAAACAGGGATTAGGTTCACCCCTCCACTTT.